This T cell receptor beta chain was obtained from a study of naive and memory T cell subsets. Points from the study as a whole: Between naive and memory subsets, TCR abundance power law exponents differed.

Per germline, CDR1 LNHNV and CDR2 YYDKDF (reference sequence). The CDR3 is 13 amino acids. Trimming cost V 3 bases and J 5 bases, with 10 bases left between them. The beta constant-region primer was an equimolar mix of two oligonucleotides covering TRBC1 and TRBC2. Each CDR3 protein gets one entry after TCRdb re-called the UMI-ligation and nested PCR reads with MiXCR. The sample carries around 30,000 distinct CDR3 sequences, around a tenth recorded once. Cells stained for CD3, CD4, CD8, CD45RA and CD27 were sorted into four subsets. EMRA cells were CD45RA+CD27-, and effector memory cells CD45RA-CD27-. This clonotype has only a few counts. Its target is unknown.

Sequences were obtained from effector memory CD4+ T cells from blood. The subset denotes: effector memory, CD45RA- CD27-. The source of this sequence is a human donor in good health. The chain links TRBV15 to TRBJ1-1; D possibly corresponds to TRBD1 (6 bases). The CDR3 sequence is CATSRRGGTEAFF. CDR3 coding DNA: TGTGCCACCAGCAGGAGGGGGGGTACTGAAGCTTTCTTT. The full variable domain, with the rest looked up from reference TRBV15 and TRBJ1-1, is DAMVIQNPRYQVTQFGKPVTLSCSQTLNHNVMYWYQQKSSQAPKLLFHYYDKDFNNEADTPDNFQSRRPNTSFCFLDIRSPGLGDTAMYLCATSRRGGTEAFFGQGTRLTVV.